This TCR beta chain was retrieved from a study of CD8+ T cells in alopecia areata. Turning to the study itself: Scalp area affected, as a percentage, set the severity score of treated patients.

Study-level points and caveats: Possibly because of HLA-related factors, TCR sharing was less clear across patients than in mice. Lesional tissue from the scalp (especially in alopecia totalis/universalis) showed higher clonality than normal scalp. A large proportion of expanded lesional clones were detected persisting in scalp and blood during tofacitinib.

RNA, once extracted, was reverse transcribed into cDNA for use as the sequencing template. Profiling relied on immunoSEQ multiplex PCR, and the TCRdb table lists in-frame clones only, not all of them. The table records approximately 220,000 clones, approximately 38% of them present only once. V was trimmed by 4 bases and J by 5 bases, leaving 12 bases between them. The germline V gene has CDR1 MGHDK and CDR2 SYGVNS. This CDR3 is 14 amino acids long. This clone was detected a few times. What it binds is unknown. Treatment specified: oral pan-JAK inhibitor, 5-10 mg twice daily. This TCR was sampled from a human donor with alopecia areata. The V call is TRBV25-1, the J call TRBJ2-1, with a possible D match to TRBD2 (5 bases). This specimen consisted of CD4+ T cells sorted from blood, obtained at approximately week 34, from a patient treated with tofacitinib. In DNA, the CDR3 is TGTGCCAGCAGTGTGGAGGACCGAGACAATGAGCAGTTCTTC. It specifies CASSVEDRDNEQFF.